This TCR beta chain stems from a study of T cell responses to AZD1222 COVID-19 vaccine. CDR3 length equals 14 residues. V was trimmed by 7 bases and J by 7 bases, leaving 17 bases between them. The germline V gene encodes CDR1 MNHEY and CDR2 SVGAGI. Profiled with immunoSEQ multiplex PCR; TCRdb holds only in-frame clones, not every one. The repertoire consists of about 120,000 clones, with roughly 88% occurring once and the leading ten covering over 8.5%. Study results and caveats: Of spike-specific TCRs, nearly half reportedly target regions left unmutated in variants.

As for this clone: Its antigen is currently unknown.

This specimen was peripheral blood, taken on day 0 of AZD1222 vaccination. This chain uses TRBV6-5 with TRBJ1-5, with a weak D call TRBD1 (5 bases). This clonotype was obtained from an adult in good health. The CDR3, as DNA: TGTGCCAGCACCCCGAGGCAGGGCCGGCAGCCCCAGCATTTT. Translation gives CASTPRQGRQPQHF.